This entry lists 25 T cell receptor beta chains sequenced from one sample in a study of graft-versus-host responses after intestinal transplantation. From the graft tissue, intraepithelial and lamina propria lymphocytes were released through processing. Method: immunoSEQ multiplex PCR; TCRdb's copy keeps in-frame clones and lacks some. The table records fewer than 10,000 clones, 78% of them present only once. Specimen: ileum tissue, collected roughly 530 days after intestinal transplant. The receptors shown here come from a human patient who received an intestinal transplant, so some T cells may come from the graft donor.

V and J are TRBV5-1 and TRBJ2-5, with TRBD2 matching 13 bases. After removal of 0 bases from V and 5 bases from J, the junction contained 1 base not matched to a gene. The germline V gene encodes CDR1 SGHRS and CDR2 YFSETQ. The CDR3 loop spans 15 amino acids. This CDR3 is CASSLELAGGETQYF. CDR3 nucleotide sequence: TGCGCCAGCAGCTTGGAACTAGCGGGAGGGGAGACCCAGTACTTC.

The chain links TRBV18 to TRBJ2-7; 10 bases are a match to TRBD2. This CDR3 has 17 amino acids. In germline, CDR1 is KGHSH, CDR2 LQKENI. Germline trimming cut 4 bases from V and 1 base from J; bases unmatched to any gene: 10. DNA of the CDR3: TGTGCCAGCTCACTGAGGCCTAGCGGGAGTAGTTCCTACGAGCAGTACTTC. Its protein product is CASSLRPSGSSSYEQYF.

The chain joins TRBV7-7 to TRBJ2-1; TRBD1 might be the D (6 bases). The CDR3 is made up of 18 amino acids. V was shortened by 3 bases and J by 9 bases, with 27 bases between the two germline ends. The germline gives CDR1 SSHAT, CDR2 FNYEAQ (reference sequence). The CDR3 reads CASSLGEGASGPRGEQFF. The DNA of the CDR3 is TGTGCCAGCAGCTTGGGTGAAGGGGCGAGCGGCCCCAGGGGTGAGCAGTTCTTC.

The chain joins TRBV4-3 to TRBJ2-7; TRBD1 agrees at 9 bases. CDR1 and CDR2 (germline): LGHNA, YSLEER. The CDR3 is 16 amino acids. The ends lost 1 base at V and 0 bases at J; junction bases unmatched: 4. The DNA for the CDR3 is TGCGCCAGCAGCCAAGTGATGGGACAGGGCTCCTACGAGCAGTACTTC. Translated: CASSQVMGQGSYEQYF.

There are a few counts of this clone. This chain connects TRBV7-6 to TRBJ2-3; D could derive from TRBD1 or TRBD2 (5 bases each). The germline V gene has CDR1 SGHVS and CDR2 FNYEAQ. The CDR3 is 15 amino acids. Trimming left V 1 base short and J 3 bases short, with 11 bases between. In nucleotides, the CDR3 is TGTGCCAGCAGCTTAGGGGACGGGGTAACAGATACGCAGTATTTT. Protein: CASSLGDGVTDTQYF.

The chain has TRBV28 and TRBJ2-5; 11 bases align to TRBD2. This CDR3 is built from 15 residues. V lost 6 bases and J lost 3; bases outside the gene matches: 6. CDR1 is MDHEN, CDR2 SYDVKM, per germline. Written as DNA, the CDR3 is TGTGCCAGCAGAGAACTAGCGGGAGATAAAGAGACCCAGTACTTC. Translation gives CASRELAGDKETQYF.

The chain has TRBV7-2 and TRBJ2-7, with TRBD1 matching over 7 bases. CDR3 length: 13 amino acids. The V and J ends lost 5 bases and 5 bases, in that order; junction bases with no gene match: 6. Germline lookup yields CDR1 SGHTA and CDR2 FQGNSA. CDR3 protein: CASSTRQGHEQYF. The CDR3 DNA reads TGTGCCAGCAGCACCCGACAGGGCCACGAGCAGTACTTC.

The CDR3 sequence: CASSYYRGENEKLFF. In DNA form, the CDR3 reads TGTGCCAGCAGTTACTACCGGGGTGAGAATGAAAAACTGTTTTTT. The chain carries TRBV6-6 and TRBJ1-4; D gene unclear. In germline, CDR1 is MNHNY, CDR2 SVGAGI (reference sequence). This CDR3 region has 15 residues. Trimming pared 1 base from V and 5 bases from J, leaving 11 bases between.

J is TRBJ1-5 and V is TRBV6-5; D is unresolved. The CDR3 extends over 14 amino acids. Trimming took off 5 bases at V and 7 bases at J, with 15 bases between the two ends. The germline V gene encodes CDR1 MNHEY and CDR2 SVGAGI. The CDR3, as DNA: TGTGCCAGCAGTGAAACCCATAAAGGACAGCCCCAGCATTTT. Protein: CASSETHKGQPQHF.

This chain uses TRBV6-6 with TRBJ2-2, with no clear D. Trimming took off 4 bases at V and 2 bases at J, with 5 bases between the two ends. This CDR3 contains 13 residues. Germline V CDR1 and CDR2: MNHNY, SVGAGI (reference sequence). CDR3 in amino acids: CASSSSNTGELFF. For the CDR3, the DNA is TGTGCCAGCAGTTCATCAAACACCGGGGAGCTGTTTTTT.

This rearrangement joins TRBV6-5 to TRBJ2-1; D may be TRBD2 (5 bases). V gave up 5 bases and J gave up 4 bases, with 15 bases separating them. CDR3 length: 15 amino acids. Germline V gives CDR1 MNHEY, CDR2 SVGAGI. CDR3 DNA sequence: TGTGCCAGCAGTACCGATAGCGCCCCATACAATGAGCAGTTCTTC. The encoded protein is CASSTDSAPYNEQFF.

The V call is TRBV7-9, the J call TRBJ2-3, with 11 bases fitting TRBD1. Unmatched junction bases numbered 7, after V lost 6 bases and J lost 5 bases. The CDR3 sequence is 15 residues long. Germline lookup yields CDR1 SEHNR and CDR2 FQNEAQ (reference sequence). CDR3 sequence (DNA): TGTGCCAGCAGTAAAGCGGACAGGGGGCAAGATACGCAGTATTTT. Its translation is CASSKADRGQDTQYF.

This clone was detected only a few times. The genes are TRBV4-3 and TRBJ1-4; TRBD1 might be the D (5 bases). From germline, CDR1 is LGHNA and CDR2 YSLEER. This CDR3 spans 15 amino acids. The V end was cut by 1 base, the J end by 4 bases, with 10 bases between. The CDR3 reads CASSQGRGNNEKLFF. The CDR3 DNA is TGCGCCAGCAGCCAAGGGCGGGGCAATAATGAAAAACTGTTTTTT.

This chain uses TRBV21-1 with TRBJ1-3; the D call in the table, TRBD1, was not verified against the DNA. TRBV21-1 is described as a pseudogene. The CDR3 runs to 16 residues. The CDR3 reads CASGFQQGEAGNTIYF. Written as DNA, the CDR3 is TGTGCCAGCGGATTTCAACAGGGGGAAGCTGGAAACACCATATATTTT.

This sequence joins TRBV20-1 and TRBJ2-7; D unresolved. In germline, CDR1 is DFQATT, CDR2 SNEGSKA (reference sequence). CDR3 length: 11 residues. The ends were cut back, 2 bases at V and 6 bases at J, with 8 bases in the middle. In DNA, the CDR3 is TGCAGTGCTAGATTGGGCCCCGAGCAGTACTTC. This codes for CSARLGPEQYF.

The chain combines TRBV18 with TRBJ2-5; the match to TRBD2 covers 12 bases. CDR3 size: 15 residues. From germline, CDR1 is KGHSH and CDR2 LQKENI. The trim removed 4 bases at V and 4 bases at J, leaving 4 bases unmatched. CDR3 in amino acids: CASSQTSGGRETQYF. Here the CDR3 DNA reads TGTGCCAGCTCACAGACTAGCGGGGGTCGAGAGACCCAGTACTTC.

This chain joins TRBV29-1 and TRBJ1-2; no clear D gene. The CDR3 length is 14 residues. Trimming left V 7 bases short and J 0 bases short, with 15 bases between. Germline CDR1 and CDR2: SQVTM and ANQGSEA. In nucleotides, the CDR3 is TGCAGCGATACACGACCGGTACCTAACTATGGCTACACCTTC. This sequence encodes CSDTRPVPNYGYTF.

The V gene is TRBV2, the J gene TRBJ2-7, with 10 nucleotides matching TRBD1. The CDR3 sequence is 14 residues long. Germline V gene data show CDR1 as SNHLY and CDR2 as FYNNEI. The V and J ends lost 6 bases and 3 bases, in that order; junction bases with no gene match: 5. The CDR3 spells CASRGDRGNYEQYF. Here the CDR3 DNA reads TGTGCCAGCAGGGGGGACAGGGGCAACTACGAGCAGTACTTC. The complete variable domain, with remaining parts taken from reference TRBV2 and TRBJ2-7, reads EPEVTQTPSHQVTQMGQEVILRCVPISNHLYFYWYRQILGQKVEFLVSFYNNEISEKSEIFDDQFSVERPDGSNFTLKIRSTKLEDSAMYFCASRGDRGNYEQYFGPGTRLTVT.

There are a few counts of this clone. This CDR3 is CASSDQDTGELFF. CDR3 nucleotides: TGTGCCAGCAGTGACCAGGACACCGGGGAGCTGTTTTTT. The J gene is TRBJ2-2, the V gene TRBV6-6, with D uncertain. The V gene's germline CDR1 is MNHNY and CDR2 SVGAGI (reference sequence). Trimming shortened V by 5 bases and J by 3 bases, and 7 bases separated the two germline ends. The CDR3 contains 13 residues.

This clone was seen just once. This chain links TRBV2 with TRBJ2-5; D uncertain. The J call may be incorrect, as the DNA end agrees better with TRBJ2-7. The CDR3 extends over 11 amino acids. Germline-derived CDR1 and CDR2 are SNHLY and FYNNEI. Here the CDR3 reads CASSENYEQYF. The CDR3 nucleotides read TGTGCCAGCAGTGAGAACTACGAGCAGTACTTC.

The CDR3 sequence is CASSSPTNTGELFF. The CDR3 nucleotides read TGTGCCAGCAGTTCTCCCACGAACACCGGGGAGCTGTTTTTT. The V gene is TRBV28, the J gene TRBJ2-2, with D hard to call. This CDR3 spans 14 amino acids. Per the germline V gene, CDR1 is MDHEN and CDR2 is SYDVKM. The V end lost 4 bases, the J end lost 0 bases, and 6 bases lay between the germline ends.

This clone was counted a single time. This sample also contains other DNA sequences that code for the same CDR3. V usage is TRBV10-1 and J usage is TRBJ2-1, with 11 bases matching TRBD2. The CDR3 extends over 15 amino acids. J was trimmed by 10 bases and V by 3 bases; bases with no gene match: 8. Germline-derived CDR1 and CDR2 are WNHNN and SYGVQD (reference sequence). The CDR3 spells CASSEGLAGGNEQFF. The CDR3 coding sequence is TGCGCCAGCAGTGAAGGGCTAGCGGGAGGCAACGAGCAGTTCTTC.

The genes are TRBV29-1 and TRBJ2-7; TRBD1 matches at 10 bases. The CDR3 has 13 residues. Germline-derived CDR1 and CDR2 are SQVTM and ANQGSEA. V shed 6 bases and J 1 base; nucleotides not matched to a gene: 3. Here the CDR3 reads CSVPGQGSYEQYF. Here the CDR3 DNA reads TGCAGCGTCCCGGGACAGGGGTCCTACGAGCAGTACTTC.

Concerning this clone: The junction shows a germline mismatch at one end, possibly a read error. The chain has TRBV9 and TRBJ2-2; D is perhaps TRBD1 or TRBD2 (5 bases each). The V gene's germline CDR1 is SGDLS and CDR2 YYNGEE. This CDR3 has 14 amino acids. This CDR3 is CASRKGSNTGEPFF. The DNA of the CDR3 is TGTGCCAGCAGGAAGGGGTCGAACACCGGGGAGCCGTTTTTT. Looking up the rest from reference TRBV9 and TRBJ2-2 gives the full variable domain: DSGVTQTPKHLITATGQRVTLRCSPRSGDLSVYWYQQSLDQGLQFLIQYYNGEERAKGNILERFSAQQFPDLHSELNLSSLELGDSALYFCASRKGSNTGEPFFGEGSRLTVL.

The sample holds a few counts of this clone. This chain connects TRBV5-1 to TRBJ2-1; 11 positions match TRBD2. J was trimmed by 2 bases and V by 6 bases; bases with no gene match: 7. Germline-derived CDR1 and CDR2 are SGHRS and YFSETQ. There are 16 residues in the CDR3. CDR3 in DNA: TGCGCCAGCACCACAGTAGCGGGAGGGCCCTACAATGAGCAGTTCTTC. Its protein product is CASTTVAGGPYNEQFF.